A single sample is the source of the 26 T cell receptor beta chains below, sequenced in a study of graft-versus-host responses after intestinal transplantation. No antigen has been identified for these receptors. The repertoire was sequenced with immunoSEQ multiplex PCR; TCRdb's copy has only in-frame clones and lacks some. The data show about 84,000 clones, with under 95% seen just once and around 0.37% held by the top ten. The source was unstimulated CD4+ T cells sorted from spleen or lymph node cells, collected before transplant. The receptor source for this set is a human donor who was the organ donor for an intestinal transplant.

The chain links TRBV5-1 to TRBJ2-3; D unclear. Trimming removed 1 base at V and 2 bases at J, with 8 bases between. Germline CDR1 reads SGHRS; CDR2 reads YFSETQ. The CDR3 has 14 amino acids. The CDR3 DNA reads as TGCGCCAGCAGCTTGATCGGTGACACAGATACGCAGTATTTT. Amino acids: CASSLIGDTDTQYF. The whole variable domain, filled in from reference TRBV5-1 and TRBJ2-3, reads KAGVTQTPRYLIKTRGQQVTLSCSPISGHRSVSWYQQTPGQGLQFLFEYFSETQRNKGNFPGRFSGRQFSNSRSEMNVSTLELGDSALYLCASSLIGDTDTQYFGPGTRLTVL.

The rearrangement uses TRBV30 and TRBJ2-3; the D gene is possibly TRBD2 (5 bases). Per germline, CDR1 GTSNPN and CDR2 SVGIG (reference sequence). CDR3 length: 13 residues. V gave up 7 bases and J gave up 4 bases, with 15 bases separating them. CDR3 in DNA: TGTGCCTTCGGTCCTTTGCGGGCAGATACGCAGTATTTT. This codes for CAFGPLRADTQYF.

The chain couples TRBV29-1 to TRBJ2-3; TRBD2 aligns across 9 bases. The ends lost 2 bases at V and 5 bases at J; junction bases unmatched: 8. The germline V gene has CDR1 SQVTM and CDR2 ANQGSEA. The length of the CDR3 is 15 residues. CDR3 residues: CSVEQSRGGLDTQYF. The DNA for the CDR3 is TGCAGCGTTGAACAATCGCGGGGGGGGCTAGATACGCAGTATTTT.

The genes are TRBV5-1 and TRBJ1-1, with 8 bases identical to TRBD1. V dropped 7 bases and J dropped 2; count of bases not matched to a gene: 4. CDR1 and CDR2 from the germline V gene are SGHRS and YFSETQ. This CDR3 region has 13 residues. The CDR3 DNA sequence: TGCGCCAGCGGCGGGACAGGAAACACTGAAGCTTTCTTT. It encodes CASGGTGNTEAFF.

The chain couples TRBV9 to TRBJ1-2; a weak D match, TRBD1 (5 bases). Trimming cost V 5 bases and J 4 bases, with 15 bases left between them. Germline V gene data show CDR1 as SGDLS and CDR2 as YYNGEE. The CDR3 is made up of 14 amino acids. The CDR3 DNA sequence: TGTGCCAGCAGTGCAGGGACTGGCGGCTATGGCTACACCTTC. This encodes CASSAGTGGYGYTF.

The rearrangement uses TRBV10-1 and TRBJ2-5; tentatively, D is TRBD1 (5 bases). The ends were cut back, 0 bases at V and 5 bases at J, with 13 bases in the middle. The CDR3 spans 15 residues. Germline V lookup: CDR1 WNHNN, CDR2 SYGVQD (reference sequence). The CDR3 region is CASSESPGRRETQYF. As DNA, the CDR3 is TGCGCCAGCAGTGAGTCTCCAGGGCGGCGCGAGACCCAGTACTTC.

J is TRBJ2-1 and V is TRBV11-2, with D possibly TRBD2 on 6 matching bases. V lost 4 bases to trimming and J lost 6 bases, with 16 bases between them. This CDR3 is 15 amino acids long. Germline CDR1 is SGHAT and CDR2 is FQNNGV. The CDR3 region is CASSWMTGAGNEQFF. In DNA, the CDR3 is TGTGCCAGCAGCTGGATGACGGGAGCGGGCAATGAGCAGTTCTTC.

This clone was recorded only once. Here the CDR3 DNA reads TGCGCCAGCAGCTTGCAACCAAACATGAACACTGAAGCTTTCTTT. Translation gives CASSLQPNMNTEAFF. This rearrangement joins TRBV5-1 to TRBJ1-1, with D uncertain. V dropped 1 base and J dropped 0 bases, with 10 bases sitting between them. The CDR3 loop spans 15 amino acids. Germline CDR1 and CDR2: SGHRS and YFSETQ.

The chain recombines TRBV7-9 with TRBJ2-7, with D possibly being TRBD2 (6 bases). The germline CDR1 and CDR2 sequences are SEHNR and FQNEAQ (reference sequence). Trimming shortened V by 1 base and J by 2 bases, and 12 bases separated the two germline ends. The CDR3 is 15 residues long. The CDR3 is CASSLGLPGAYEQYF. As DNA, the CDR3 is TGTGCCAGCAGCTTAGGCCTCCCGGGGGCCTACGAGCAGTACTTC.

This rearrangement joins TRBV9 to TRBJ2-5; D perhaps matches TRBD2 (5 bases). The V end lost 6 bases, the J end lost 3 bases, and 9 bases lay between the germline ends. This CDR3 is 12 amino acids long. Germline CDR1 SGDLS, CDR2 YYNGEE. The CDR3 DNA follows: TGTGCCAGCAACGGACTTGAAGAGACCCAGTACTTC. It encodes CASNGLEETQYF.

V is TRBV28 and J is TRBJ2-4, with 7 positions matching TRBD2. Germline V gene lookup returns CDR1 MDHEN and CDR2 SYDVKM. This CDR3 has 18 amino acids. The J segment lost 0 bases and the V segment lost 4 bases, leaving 12 bases of the junction unmatched. CDR3 sequence reads: CASSSFGGRMIAKNIQYF. CDR3 nucleotides: TGTGCCAGCAGTTCCTTCGGGGGGAGAATGATAGCCAAAAACATTCAGTACTTC.

The chain recombines TRBV7-9 with TRBJ1-2; no definite D call. This CDR3 spans 15 amino acids. The V gene's germline CDR1 is SEHNR and CDR2 FQNEAQ (reference sequence). V lost 8 bases to trimming and J lost 7 bases, with 23 bases between them. DNA for the CDR3: TGTGCCAGCCCAGCTTATGTAGAGGATTCAAGTGGCTACACCTTC. Amino acid sequence: CASPAYVEDSSGYTF.

V and J are TRBV21-1 and TRBJ2-5; the table gives TRBD1 as D, unverified against the DNA. TRBV21-1 is designated a pseudogene. The CDR3 runs 17 residues. Here the CDR3 reads CASSKKPYRGRRETQYF. The CDR3 bases are TGTGCCAGCAGCAAAAAGCCCTACAGGGGGCGCCGGGAGACCCAGTACTTC.

The rearrangement links TRBV10-3 to TRBJ2-5; D uncertain. From germline, CDR1 is ENHRY and CDR2 SYGVKD. Trimming took 1 base from V and 5 from J, leaving 5 bases between them. The CDR3 loop spans 12 amino acids. DNA for the CDR3: TGTGCCATCAGTGAGTTAGAGGAGACCCAGTACTTC. As protein: CAISELEETQYF.

The chain is built from TRBV30 and TRBJ2-1; 11 bases align to TRBD2. The CDR3 runs 14 residues. Germline CDR1 GTSNPN, CDR2 SVGIG (reference sequence). J lost 9 bases, V lost 2 bases, and 6 bases had no gene match. The CDR3 is CAWSTLAGAGEQFF. In DNA form, the CDR3 reads TGTGCCTGGAGTACACTAGCGGGGGCGGGTGAGCAGTTCTTC.

The rearrangement uses TRBV5-1 and TRBJ2-7; D unresolved. Germline-derived CDR1 and CDR2 are SGHRS and YFSETQ. V was shortened by 0 bases and J by 2 bases, with 6 bases between the two germline ends. The CDR3 is 13 residues long. In DNA, the CDR3 is TGCGCCAGCAGCTTGGCCCAGGCCTACGAGCAGTACTTC. It is translated as CASSLAQAYEQYF.

This chain joins TRBV5-4 and TRBJ1-2; 10 bases map to TRBD1. CDR1 SGHNT and CDR2 YYREEE come from the germline V gene (reference sequence). Trimming at V came to 2 bases and at J to 3 bases, leaving 4 bases not matched to a gene. CDR3 size: 15 residues. CDR3 amino acids: CASSFPTGGHYGYTF. The CDR3 nucleotides are TGTGCCAGCAGCTTCCCGACAGGGGGCCACTATGGCTACACCTTC.

The chain employs TRBV7-9 and TRBJ1-6, with 7 bases lining up with TRBD1. The CDR3 spans 14 residues. In germline, CDR1 is SEHNR, CDR2 FQNEAQ (reference sequence). The V and J ends lost 5 bases and 3 bases, in that order; junction bases with no gene match: 1. DNA of the CDR3: TGTGCCAGCAGCCAGGGGGTCTATAATTCACCCCTCCACTTT. Its protein product is CASSQGVYNSPLHF.

The chain has TRBV5-1 and TRBJ1-1, with 10 bases matching TRBD1. This CDR3 contains 16 residues. V lost 0 bases and J lost 5; bases outside the gene matches: 7. Germline lookup yields CDR1 SGHRS and CDR2 YFSETQ. CDR3 nucleotides: TGCGCCAGCAGCTTGGTGGCCGGGACAGGGGTGACTGAAGCTTTCTTT. Its translation is CASSLVAGTGVTEAFF.

The J gene is TRBJ1-1, the V gene TRBV11-2, with D perhaps matching TRBD1 (6 bases). V was cut by 5 bases and J by 1 base, with 23 bases left in between. The germline V gene encodes CDR1 SGHAT and CDR2 FQNNGV. This CDR3 has 18 amino acids. For the CDR3, the DNA is TGTGCCAGCAGCCCCCTCCTGGGAGGGGGTGATCCGAACACTGAAGCTTTCTTT. Its translation: CASSPLLGGGDPNTEAFF.

The chain uses TRBV29-1 and TRBJ2-3; D unclear. This CDR3 spans 13 amino acids. Germline V gives CDR1 SQVTM, CDR2 ANQGSEA. Trimming removed 2 bases from V and 5 bases from J, with 11 bases in between. The CDR3 nucleotides are TGCAGCGTTGAACCTAACCGACAAGATACGCAGTATTTT. Protein product: CSVEPNRQDTQYF.

The chain has TRBV11-3 and TRBJ1-3; tentative D call: TRBD1 (5 bases). The CDR3 spans 15 residues. V was trimmed by 3 bases and J by 0 bases, leaving 9 bases between them. Germline V CDR1 and CDR2: SGHNT, YENEEA. The CDR3 is CASSFDSLSGNTIYF. In DNA, the CDR3 is TGTGCCAGCAGCTTCGACAGTCTCTCTGGAAACACCATATATTTT.

The chain couples TRBV27 to TRBJ1-1; no reliable D call. The CDR3 has 13 amino acids. Trimming took 2 bases from V and 0 from J, leaving 4 bases between them. Germline V gene data show CDR1 as MNHEY and CDR2 as SMNVEV (reference sequence). The CDR3 spells CASSLQVNTEAFF. For the CDR3, the DNA is TGTGCCAGCAGTTTACAGGTGAACACTGAAGCTTTCTTT.

The J gene is TRBJ2-3, the V gene TRBV29-1; D gene ambiguous. This CDR3 is built from 13 residues. The germline CDR1 and CDR2 sequences are SQVTM and ANQGSEA. With 1 base removed from V and 6 bases from J, the gap between germline ends came to 11 bases. For the CDR3, the DNA is TGCAGCGTTGAAGTGCAGGCAATGGATACGCAGTATTTT. Its protein is CSVEVQAMDTQYF.

The V call is TRBV9, the J call TRBJ1-2; D is uncertain. V lost 0 bases to trimming and J lost 0 bases, with 6 bases between them. The CDR3 has 14 amino acids. The germline V gene has CDR1 SGDLS and CDR2 YYNGEE. This chain's CDR3 is CASSVVTANYGYTF. Here the CDR3 DNA reads TGTGCCAGCAGCGTAGTCACAGCTAACTATGGCTACACCTTC.

The chain links TRBV7-6 to TRBJ2-1; maybe TRBD2 (5 bases). This CDR3 has 14 amino acids. Germline values: CDR1 SGHVS, CDR2 FNYEAQ. V gave up 5 bases and J gave up 9 bases, with 17 bases separating them. This CDR3 is CASSRTVSSGEQFF. In nucleotides, the CDR3 is TGTGCCAGCAGCCGGACTGTATCCTCCGGTGAGCAGTTCTTC.